Sequencing of this TCR beta chain was carried out in a study of response to subunit inactivated influenza vaccine. Study conclusions and caveats: Few additional T cells are recruited per seasonal influenza vaccination, authors suggested.

The CDR3 has 14 residues. The J segment lost 5 bases and the V segment lost 5 bases, leaving 5 bases of the junction unmatched. Germline CDR1 SGHVS, CDR2 FNYEAQ. A single record per CDR3 protein comes from TCRdb applying MiXCR to the RT-PCR reads. The sample lists about 700,000 distinct CDR3 sequences, approximately 15% occurring once. This clonotype came up a few times. Its antigen is still unknown. The TCR comes from a man aged 50 to 59 who received an inactivated influenza vaccine. The sequencing here drew on PBMCs from blood, taken 11 to 12 days after vaccination. The chain is built from TRBV7-6 and TRBJ2-2; 7 bases line up with TRBD1. The DNA for the CDR3 is TGTGCCAGCAGCCGAAAACAGGGGACCGGGGAGCTGTTTTTT. As protein: CASSRKQGTGELFF.